The subject of this entry is one T cell receptor beta chain. Its antigen is not known. This specimen belongs to a study of T cells in Graves' hyperthyroidism and ophthalmopathy. Study findings and constraints: A model using 13 V-J features told ophthalmopathy apart from stable hyperthyroidism.

An absence of ophthalmopathy progression within 18 months meant stable Graves' hyperthyroidism. Germline loops: CDR1 LNHDA, CDR2 SQIVND (reference sequence). The CDR3 consists of 12 residues. V dropped 5 bases and J dropped 8 bases, with 9 bases sitting between them. RNA transcripts served as the template for amplifying TCR beta CDR3 regions. The TCR CDR3 was amplified in a first-round RT-PCR using the HTBI primer set. TCRdb called the multiplex PCR reads again in MiXCR, with one record for every CDR3 protein. Of a few hundred thousand distinct CDR3 sequences in the sample, approximately 15% were seen once.

This TCR was sampled from a woman in her thirties with Graves' hyperthyroidism. V gene TRBV19 combines with J gene TRBJ1-4; tentative D call: TRBD1 (6 bases). The specimen was blood. CDR3: CASSSDREKLFF. In DNA form, the CDR3 reads TGTGCCAGTAGTTCGGACAGAGAAAAACTGTTTTTT.